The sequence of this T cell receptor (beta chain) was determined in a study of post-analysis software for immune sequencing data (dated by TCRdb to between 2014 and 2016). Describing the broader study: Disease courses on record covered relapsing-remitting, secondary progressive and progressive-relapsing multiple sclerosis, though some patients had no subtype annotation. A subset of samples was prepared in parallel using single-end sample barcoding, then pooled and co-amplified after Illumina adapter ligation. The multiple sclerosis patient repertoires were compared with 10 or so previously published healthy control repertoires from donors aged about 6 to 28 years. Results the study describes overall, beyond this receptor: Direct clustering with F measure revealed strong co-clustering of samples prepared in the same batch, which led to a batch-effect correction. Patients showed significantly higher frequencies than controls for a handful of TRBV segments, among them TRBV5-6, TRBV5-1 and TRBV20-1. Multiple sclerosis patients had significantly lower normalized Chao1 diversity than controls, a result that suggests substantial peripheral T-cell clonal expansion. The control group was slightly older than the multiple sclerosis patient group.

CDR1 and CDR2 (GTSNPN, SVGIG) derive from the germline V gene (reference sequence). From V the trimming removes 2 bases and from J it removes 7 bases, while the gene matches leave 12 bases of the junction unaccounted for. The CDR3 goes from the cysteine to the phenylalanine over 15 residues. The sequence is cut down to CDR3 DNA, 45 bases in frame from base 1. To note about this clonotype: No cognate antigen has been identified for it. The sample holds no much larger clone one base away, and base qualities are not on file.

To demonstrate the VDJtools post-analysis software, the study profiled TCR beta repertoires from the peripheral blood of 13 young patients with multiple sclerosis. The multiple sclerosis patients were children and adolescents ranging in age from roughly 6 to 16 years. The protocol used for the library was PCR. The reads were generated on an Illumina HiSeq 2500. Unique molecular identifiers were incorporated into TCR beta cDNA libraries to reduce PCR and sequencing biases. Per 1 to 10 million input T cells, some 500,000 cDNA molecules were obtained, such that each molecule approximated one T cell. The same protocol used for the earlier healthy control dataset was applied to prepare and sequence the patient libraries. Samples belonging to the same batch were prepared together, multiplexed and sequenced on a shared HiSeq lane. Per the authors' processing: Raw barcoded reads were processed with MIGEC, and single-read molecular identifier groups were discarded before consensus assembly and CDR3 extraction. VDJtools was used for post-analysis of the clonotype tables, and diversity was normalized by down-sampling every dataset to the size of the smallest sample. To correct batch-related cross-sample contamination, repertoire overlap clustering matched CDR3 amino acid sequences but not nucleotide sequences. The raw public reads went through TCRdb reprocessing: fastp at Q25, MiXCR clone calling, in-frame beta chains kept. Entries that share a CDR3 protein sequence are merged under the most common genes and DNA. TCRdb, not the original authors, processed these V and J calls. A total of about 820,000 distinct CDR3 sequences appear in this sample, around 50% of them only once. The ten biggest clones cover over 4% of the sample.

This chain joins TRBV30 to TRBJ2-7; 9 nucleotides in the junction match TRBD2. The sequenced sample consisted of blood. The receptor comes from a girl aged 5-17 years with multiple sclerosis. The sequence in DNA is TGTGCCTGGAGTCCCCCCCGCGGGGGGGCGGGGGAGCAGTACTTC. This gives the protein CAWSPPRGGAGEQYF.